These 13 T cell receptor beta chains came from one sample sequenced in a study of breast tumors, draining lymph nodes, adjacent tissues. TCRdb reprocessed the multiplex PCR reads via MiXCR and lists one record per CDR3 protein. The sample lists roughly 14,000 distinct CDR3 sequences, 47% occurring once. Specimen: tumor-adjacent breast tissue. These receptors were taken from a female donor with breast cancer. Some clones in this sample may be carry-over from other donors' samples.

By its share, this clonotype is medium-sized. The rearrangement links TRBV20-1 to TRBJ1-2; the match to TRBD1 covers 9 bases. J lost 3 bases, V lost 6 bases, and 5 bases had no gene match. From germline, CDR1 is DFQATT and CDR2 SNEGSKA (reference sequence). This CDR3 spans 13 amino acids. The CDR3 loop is CSAPTGGYYGYTF. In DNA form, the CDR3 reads TGCAGTGCACCGACAGGGGGGTACTATGGCTACACCTTC.

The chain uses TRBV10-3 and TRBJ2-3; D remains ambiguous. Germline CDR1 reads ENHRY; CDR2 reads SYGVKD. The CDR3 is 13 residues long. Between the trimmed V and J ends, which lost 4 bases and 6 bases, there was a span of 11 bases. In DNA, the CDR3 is TGTGCCATCAGTGTCTCGACCTTGGATACGCAGTATTTT. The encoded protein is CAISVSTLDTQYF.

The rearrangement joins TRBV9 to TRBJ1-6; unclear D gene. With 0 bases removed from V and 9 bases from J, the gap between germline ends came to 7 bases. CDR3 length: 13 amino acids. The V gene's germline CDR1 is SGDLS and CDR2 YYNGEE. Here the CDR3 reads CASSVGGGSPLHF. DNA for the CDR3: TGTGCCAGCAGCGTAGGTGGAGGTTCACCCCTCCACTTT.

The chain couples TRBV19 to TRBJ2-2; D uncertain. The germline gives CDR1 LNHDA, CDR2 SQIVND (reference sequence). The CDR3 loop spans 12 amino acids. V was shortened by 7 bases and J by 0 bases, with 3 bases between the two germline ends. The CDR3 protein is CASKPNTGELFF. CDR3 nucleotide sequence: TGTGCCAGTAAACCGAACACCGGGGAGCTGTTTTTT.

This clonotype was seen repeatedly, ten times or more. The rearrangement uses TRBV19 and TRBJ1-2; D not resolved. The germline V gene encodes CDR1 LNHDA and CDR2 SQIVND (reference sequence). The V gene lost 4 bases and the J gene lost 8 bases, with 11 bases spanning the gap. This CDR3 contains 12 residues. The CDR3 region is CASSRPSRGYTF. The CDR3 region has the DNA TGTGCCAGTAGTAGGCCGTCCCGAGGCTACACCTTC.

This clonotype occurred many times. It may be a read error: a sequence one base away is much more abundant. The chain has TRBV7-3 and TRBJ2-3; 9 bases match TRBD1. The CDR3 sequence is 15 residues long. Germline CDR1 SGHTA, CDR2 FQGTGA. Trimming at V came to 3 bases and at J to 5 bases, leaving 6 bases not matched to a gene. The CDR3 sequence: CASSFGQGTVDTQYF. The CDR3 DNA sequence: TGTGCCAGCAGCTTCGGACAGGGGACGGTAGATACGCAGTATTTT.

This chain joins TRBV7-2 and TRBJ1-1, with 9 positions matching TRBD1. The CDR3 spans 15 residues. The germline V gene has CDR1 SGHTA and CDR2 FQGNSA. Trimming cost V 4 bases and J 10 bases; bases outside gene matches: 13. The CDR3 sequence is CASSSSPGQGVGAFF. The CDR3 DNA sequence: TGTGCCAGCAGCTCATCTCCGGGACAGGGAGTGGGAGCTTTCTTT.

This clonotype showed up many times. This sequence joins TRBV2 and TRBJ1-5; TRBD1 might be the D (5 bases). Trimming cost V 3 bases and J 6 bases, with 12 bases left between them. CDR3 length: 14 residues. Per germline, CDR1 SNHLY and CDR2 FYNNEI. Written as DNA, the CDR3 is TGTGCCAGCAGTGACTCGGGGACCTCTCAGCCCCAGCATTTT. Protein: CASSDSGTSQPQHF.

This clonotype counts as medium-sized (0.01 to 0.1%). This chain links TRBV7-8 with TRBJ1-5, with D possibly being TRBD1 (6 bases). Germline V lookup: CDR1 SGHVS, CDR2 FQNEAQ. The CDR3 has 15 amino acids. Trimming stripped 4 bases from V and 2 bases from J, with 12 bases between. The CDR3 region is CASSSSAGGNQPQHF. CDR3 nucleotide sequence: TGTGCCAGCAGCTCTTCAGCAGGGGGCAATCAGCCCCAGCATTTT.

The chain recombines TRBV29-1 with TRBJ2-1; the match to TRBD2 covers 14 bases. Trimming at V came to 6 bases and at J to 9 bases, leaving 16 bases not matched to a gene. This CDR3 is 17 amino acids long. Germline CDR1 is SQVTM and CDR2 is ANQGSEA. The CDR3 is CSVAGTSGSGTSREQFF. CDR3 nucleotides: TGCAGCGTAGCCGGGACTAGCGGGAGTGGAACGTCACGTGAGCAGTTCTTC.

The CDR3 spells CASRRTGGPGQPQHF. CDR3 DNA: TGTGCCAGCAGGCGGACAGGGGGCCCCGGTCAGCCCCAGCATTTT. The J gene is TRBJ1-5, the V gene TRBV28, with 11 bases that match TRBD1. The CDR3 has 15 residues. Per the germline V gene, CDR1 is MDHEN and CDR2 is SYDVKM. The V segment lost 6 bases and the J segment 6 bases; nucleotides outside the gene matches: 7.

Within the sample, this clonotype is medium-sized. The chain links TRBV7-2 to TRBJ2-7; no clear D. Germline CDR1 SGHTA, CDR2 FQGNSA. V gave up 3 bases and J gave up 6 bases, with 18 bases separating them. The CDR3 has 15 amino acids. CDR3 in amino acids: CASSFLGQKPFEQYF. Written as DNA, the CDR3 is TGTGCCAGCAGCTTTCTAGGCCAGAAGCCCTTCGAGCAGTACTTC.

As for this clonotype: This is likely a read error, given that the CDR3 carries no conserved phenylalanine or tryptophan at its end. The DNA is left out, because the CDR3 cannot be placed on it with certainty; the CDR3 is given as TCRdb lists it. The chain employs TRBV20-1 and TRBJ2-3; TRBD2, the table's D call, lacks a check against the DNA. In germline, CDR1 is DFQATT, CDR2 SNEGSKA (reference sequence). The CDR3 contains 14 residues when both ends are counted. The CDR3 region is CSAMWTSGRPPPIN.